A single sample is the source of the 27 T cell receptor beta chains below, sequenced in a study of blood T cell repertoires in COVID-19. Profiling relied on immunoSEQ multiplex PCR, and the TCRdb table lists in-frame clones only, not all of them. The sample contains under 500,000 clones, around 88% of which appear only once. The sample was peripheral blood. The receptors here all came from a woman aged 25 to 39 with acute or convalescent COVID-19.

The J gene is TRBJ1-6, the V gene TRBV11-2, with 7 bases lining up with TRBD1. The CDR3 spans 14 residues. Trimming took 8 bases from V and 7 from J; bases not matched to a gene: 8. Germline V gives CDR1 SGHAT, CDR2 FQNNGV. The CDR3 nucleotides are TGTGCCAGCTGCAGGGCAGGGGGGAATTCACCCCTCCACTTT. This codes for CASCRAGGNSPLHF.

The chain joins TRBV5-4 to TRBJ1-5, with a weak D call TRBD1 (6 bases). The V gene's germline CDR1 is SGHNT and CDR2 YYREEE (reference sequence). The CDR3 runs to 15 residues. V was trimmed by 2 bases and J by 3 bases, leaving 12 bases between them. The CDR3, as DNA: TGTGCCAGCAGCTTCGGCGGACAGTACAATCAGCCCCAGCATTTT. It specifies CASSFGGQYNQPQHF.

The chain couples TRBV3-1 (or the pseudogene TRBV3-2) to TRBJ2-7, with D unresolved. This CDR3 is 14 amino acids long. Germline CDR1 reads LGHDT; CDR2 reads YNNKEL (reference sequence). The germline V and J ends were trimmed by 0 bases and 3 bases, with 9 bases remaining between them. This chain's CDR3 is CASSQEGGDYEQYF. CDR3 nucleotide sequence: TGTGCCAGCAGCCAAGAAGGCGGAGACTACGAGCAGTACTTC.

This chain joins TRBV27 and TRBJ2-3; D gene uncertain. This CDR3 region has 13 residues. Trimming took off 3 bases at V and 2 bases at J, with 6 bases between the two ends. The germline gives CDR1 MNHEY, CDR2 SMNVEV (reference sequence). In DNA form, the CDR3 reads TGTGCCAGCAGTTTTGCGATCACAGATACGCAGTATTTT. This translates into CASSFAITDTQYF.

The V and J genes are TRBV10-2 and TRBJ1-5; a possible D gene is TRBD1 (5 bases). The CDR3 contains 14 residues. Deletions cut 6 bases from V and 3 bases from J, with 12 bases between. CDR1 is WSHSY, CDR2 SAAADI, per germline. CDR3 protein: CASSPPGFNQPQHF. The CDR3 DNA sequence: TGCGCCAGCAGCCCGCCAGGGTTCAATCAGCCCCAGCATTTT.

The chain carries TRBV5-4 and TRBJ2-3; 7 bases match TRBD1. V lost 4 bases, J lost 3 bases, and 8 bases stayed unmatched. Looked up from germline, CDR1 is SGHNT and CDR2 is YYREEE (reference sequence). This CDR3 has 15 residues. CDR3 loop: CASSPPGQSTDTQYF. In DNA form, the CDR3 reads TGTGCCAGCAGCCCGCCGGGACAGAGTACAGATACGCAGTATTTT.

This chain uses TRBV18 with TRBJ2-2; 11 bases are a match to TRBD1. V lost 3 bases to trimming and J lost 4 bases; unmatched junction nucleotides: 10. This CDR3 region has 18 residues. CDR1 is KGHSH, CDR2 LQKENI, per germline. As DNA, the CDR3 is TGTGCCAGCTCACCCCCATGGACAGGGGGCTCGGGCACCGGGGAGCTGTTTTTT. Translated: CASSPPWTGGSGTGELFF.

The rearrangement uses TRBV24-1 and TRBJ2-2; 7 bases are a match to TRBD1. J was trimmed by 2 bases and V by 12 bases; bases with no gene match: 5. Germline CDR1 KGHDR, CDR2 SFDVKD. The CDR3 totals 13 residues. CDR3 loop: CAAGGTNTGELFF. Here the CDR3 DNA reads TGTGCCGCAGGGGGTACCAACACCGGGGAGCTGTTTTTT.

The chain combines TRBV11-2 with TRBJ2-2; TRBD1 matches at 10 bases. V lost 3 bases and J lost 0; bases outside the gene matches: 4. Per germline, CDR1 SGHAT and CDR2 FQNNGV. This CDR3 is 17 amino acids long. The CDR3 DNA sequence: TGTGCCAGCAGCTTGGGACAGGGGTATTCGAACACCGGGGAGCTGTTTTTT. Protein product: CASSLGQGYSNTGELFF.

The CDR3 DNA follows: TGTGCCACTCGGACTAGCGGAGAGATGACAGATACGCAGTATTTT. Protein sequence: CATRTSGEMTDTQYF. The rearrangement uses TRBV19 and TRBJ2-3; 10 nucleotides align to TRBD2. Germline V lookup: CDR1 LNHDA, CDR2 SQIVND (reference sequence). V shed 10 bases and J 3 bases; nucleotides not matched to a gene: 10. The length of the CDR3 is 15 residues.

V and J are TRBV5-1 and TRBJ1-1, with 7 bases aligning to TRBD1. Germline CDR1 is SGHRS and CDR2 is YFSETQ. The J segment lost 1 base and the V segment lost 2 bases, leaving 2 bases of the junction unmatched. This CDR3 has 14 residues. The CDR3 loop is CASSFRTGNTEAFF. Written as DNA, the CDR3 is TGCGCCAGCAGCTTTAGGACAGGGAACACTGAAGCTTTCTTT.

J is TRBJ2-5 and V is TRBV7-9, with 7 bases fitting TRBD1. Germline V gene sequence: CDR1 SEHNR, CDR2 FQNEAQ (reference sequence). Unmatched junction bases numbered 5, after V lost 5 bases and J lost 5 bases. CDR3 size: 13 residues. The CDR3 region is CASSRQGLETQYF. CDR3 nucleotides: TGTGCCAGCAGCCGACAGGGCTTGGAGACCCAGTACTTC. The variable domain in full, completed from reference TRBV7-9 and TRBJ2-5, reads DTGVSQNPRHKITKRGQNVTFRCDPISEHNRLYWYRQTLGQGPEFLTYFQNEAQLEKSRLLSDRFSAERPKGSFSTLEIQRTEQGDSAMYLCASSRQGLETQYFGPGTRLLVL.

The chain employs TRBV7-9 and TRBJ2-2, with a possible D match to TRBD1 (6 bases). This CDR3 spans 14 amino acids. V dropped 4 bases and J dropped 3 bases, with 9 bases sitting between them. Germline CDR1 SEHNR, CDR2 FQNEAQ (reference sequence). The CDR3 region has the DNA TGTGCCAGCAGCTCACAGGGATACACCGGGGAGCTGTTTTTT. Residues: CASSSQGYTGELFF. The entire variable domain, with the rest obtained from reference TRBV7-9 and TRBJ2-2, is as follows: DTGVSQNPRHKITKRGQNVTFRCDPISEHNRLYWYRQTLGQGPEFLTYFQNEAQLEKSRLLSDRFSAERPKGSFSTLEIQRTEQGDSAMYLCASSSQGYTGELFFGEGSRLTVL.

The J gene is TRBJ2-1, the V gene TRBV7-3, with D perhaps TRBD1 (5 bases). V shed 4 bases and J shed 3 bases, with 16 bases lying between them. The CDR3 consists of 16 residues. Germline CDR1 reads SGHTA; CDR2 reads FQGTGA. CDR3 nucleotides: TGTGCCAGCAGCTCCACTTCAGGGTTAGGCTACAATGAGCAGTTCTTC. Its protein is CASSSTSGLGYNEQFF.

The chain carries TRBV5-4 and TRBJ1-1; 8 bases fit TRBD1. CDR3 length: 15 residues. The V segment lost 0 bases and the J segment 1 base; nucleotides outside the gene matches: 2. Looked up from germline, CDR1 is SGHNT and CDR2 is YYREEE (reference sequence). The DNA of the CDR3 is TGTGCCAGCAGCTTGGCTCAGGGGGCGAACACTGAAGCTTTCTTT. Encoded protein: CASSLAQGANTEAFF.

This clone was detected once. The chain uses TRBV5-1 and TRBJ2-1, with D perhaps matching TRBD1 (6 bases). This CDR3 comprises 16 residues. The V gene's germline CDR1 is SGHRS and CDR2 YFSETQ. Between the trimmed V and J ends, which lost 0 bases and 1 base, there was a span of 11 bases. CDR3 nucleotide sequence: TGCGCCAGCAGCTTGGGGTACAGGGCGTCCTACAATGAGCAGTTCTTC. It yields the protein CASSLGYRASYNEQFF. The full variable domain, completed using reference TRBV5-1 and TRBJ2-1, is KAGVTQTPRYLIKTRGQQVTLSCSPISGHRSVSWYQQTPGQGLQFLFEYFSETQRNKGNFPGRFSGRQFSNSRSEMNVSTLELGDSALYLCASSLGYRASYNEQFFGPGTRLTVL.

V gene TRBV7-3 combines with J gene TRBJ2-7, with a tentative D call TRBD1 (6 bases). The germline CDR1 and CDR2 sequences are SGHTA and FQGTGA. Deletions cut 1 base from V and 5 bases from J, with 9 bases between. This CDR3 spans 13 amino acids. CDR3 loop: CASSLNRDNEQYF. CDR3 bases: TGTGCCAGCAGCTTAAACAGGGACAACGAGCAGTACTTC.

In its sample, this clone was seen many times. This chain connects TRBV9 to TRBJ1-2, with TRBD1 as a possible D gene (5 bases). This CDR3 comprises 13 residues. The germline V gene has CDR1 SGDLS and CDR2 YYNGEE. V gave up 4 bases and J gave up 4 bases, with 11 bases separating them. The DNA for the CDR3 is TGTGCCAGCAGCCTCGACAGCGCCTATGGCTACACCTTC. It encodes CASSLDSAYGYTF.

The rearrangement links TRBV7-9 to TRBJ1-5; 7 bases are shared with TRBD1. CDR1 and CDR2 (germline): SEHNR, FQNEAQ (reference sequence). The CDR3 runs to 13 residues. V dropped 3 bases and J dropped 5; count of bases not matched to a gene: 1. CDR3 in DNA: TGTGCCAGCAGCTTCCAGGGGGATCAGCCCCAGCATTTT. Translating gives CASSFQGDQPQHF. Full variable domain (outside the CDR3, taken from reference TRBV7-9 and TRBJ1-5): DTGVSQNPRHKITKRGQNVTFRCDPISEHNRLYWYRQTLGQGPEFLTYFQNEAQLEKSRLLSDRFSAERPKGSFSTLEIQRTEQGDSAMYLCASSFQGDQPQHFGDGTRLSIL.

The CDR3 DNA is TGTGCCAGCAGCTTAACGTCCAGTCTCAAAAACATTCAGTACTTC. Translated, it gives CASSLTSSLKNIQYF. V and J are TRBV13 and TRBJ2-4; D remains ambiguous. The V gene's germline CDR1 is PRHDT and CDR2 FYEKMQ (reference sequence). Trimming left V 2 bases short and J 3 bases short, with 11 bases between. The CDR3 is 15 amino acids. The full variable domain, its missing parts supplied by reference TRBV13 and TRBJ2-4, is AAGVIQSPRHLIKEKRETATLKCYPIPRHDTVYWYQQGPGQDPQFLISFYEKMQSDKGSIPDRFSAQQFSDYHSELNMSSLELGDSALYFCASSLTSSLKNIQYFGAGTRLSVL.

Points on this clone: Other DNA sequences in the sample encode the same CDR3. The chain employs TRBV5-1 and TRBJ1-1; 7 bases map to TRBD1. The germline V gene has CDR1 SGHRS and CDR2 YFSETQ. The CDR3 loop spans 12 amino acids. J was trimmed by 5 bases and V by 2 bases; bases with no gene match: 0. This chain's CDR3 is CASSLQGTEAFF. The DNA of the CDR3 is TGCGCCAGCAGCTTACAGGGGACTGAAGCTTTCTTT.

V is TRBV30 and J is TRBJ2-7; 8 nucleotides agree with TRBD1. Trimming cost V 3 bases and J 5 bases; bases outside gene matches: 6. Germline loops: CDR1 GTSNPN, CDR2 SVGIG (reference sequence). The CDR3 is made up of 13 amino acids. The CDR3 nucleotides are TGTGCCTGGAGAGAGGACAGGGACCACGAGCAGTACTTC. Translation gives CAWREDRDHEQYF. Together with reference TRBV30 and TRBJ2-7, the CDR3 gives the full variable domain: SQTIHQWPATLVQPVGSPLSLECTVEGTSNPNLYWYRQAAGRGLQLLFYSVGIGQISSEVPQNLSASRPQDRQFILSSKKLLLSDSGFYLCAWREDRDHEQYFGPGTRLTVT.

This chain links TRBV5-6 with TRBJ2-3; D possibly corresponds to TRBD1 (6 bases). Per germline, CDR1 SGHDT and CDR2 YYEEEE. The CDR3 sequence is 18 residues long. V gave up 1 base and J gave up 0 bases, with 18 bases separating them. The CDR3, as DNA: TGTGCCAGCAGCTTGTGGGGCTACGAGGGGGACAGCACAGATACGCAGTATTTT. Protein product: CASSLWGYEGDSTDTQYF. The full variable domain, completed using reference TRBV5-6 and TRBJ2-3, is DAGVTQSPTHLIKTRGQQVTLRCSPKSGHDTVSWYQQALGQGPQFIFQYYEEEERQRGNFPDRFSGHQFPNYSSELNVNALLLGDSALYLCASSLWGYEGDSTDTQYFGPGTRLTVL.

This sequence joins TRBV10-3 and TRBJ1-5, with D hard to call. Trimming shortened V by 0 bases and J by 4 bases, and 10 bases separated the two germline ends. The germline gives CDR1 ENHRY, CDR2 SYGVKD. This CDR3 is built from 15 residues. This CDR3 is CAISESREKNQPQHF. The CDR3 DNA follows: TGTGCCATCAGTGAGTCCCGGGAAAAGAATCAGCCCCAGCATTTT.

V gene TRBV25-1 combines with J gene TRBJ2-3; D perhaps matches TRBD1 (7 bases). Germline-derived CDR1 and CDR2 are MGHDK and SYGVNS. This CDR3 region has 15 residues. Trimming removed 8 bases at V and 1 base at J, with 16 bases between. CDR3 amino acids: CASYPGGPGTDTQYF. CDR3 sequence (DNA): TGTGCCAGCTACCCAGGGGGGCCGGGCACAGATACGCAGTATTTT.

Notes on this clone: The sample contains more than one DNA sequence encoding this CDR3. Here the CDR3 DNA reads TGCGCCAGCAGCCAAGAGACTAGCACAGATACGCAGTATTTT. Translated: CASSQETSTDTQYF. V is TRBV4-1 and J is TRBJ2-3; D uncertain. Per the germline V gene, CDR1 is MGHRA and CDR2 is YSYEKL. V lost 0 bases to trimming and J lost 0 bases, with 4 bases between them. The CDR3 is 14 amino acids.

This chain joins TRBV3-1 (or the pseudogene TRBV3-2) and TRBJ1-3; D call uncertain. The V end lost 8 bases, the J end lost 3 bases, and 14 bases lay between the germline ends. Germline V lookup: CDR1 LGHDT, CDR2 YNNKEL (reference sequence). CDR3 length: 14 amino acids. Written as DNA, the CDR3 is TGTGCCAGCGCACTAACGGGGATTGGAAACACCATATATTTT. Protein: CASALTGIGNTIYF.